A selection of T cell receptor beta chains follows, all from one sample in a study of regulatory T cells in long-lasting Graves disease. TCRdb reprocessed the multiplex PCR reads via MiXCR and lists one record per CDR3 protein. The table has around 450,000 distinct CDR3 sequences, 14% to 15% seen once. In addition, the sample was reused for a study of T cells in Graves' hyperthyroidism and ophthalmopathy.

Sample: peripheral blood mononuclear cells (PBMCs), taken at new diagnosis, from a patient treated with antithyroid drugs. Receptor source: a woman in her twenties or thirties with Graves disease. The CDR3 runs from the conserved cysteine through the conserved F or W. The D gene is left open where the match is weak. A row's size may be missing; if present it is once, few, many or a size class.

j_gene: TRBJ1-2
abundance: few
v_gene: TRBV29-1
d_gene: TRBD1
CDR3nt: TGCAGCGCCAGGACAGGGAACGTCAATGGCTACACCTTC
CDR3aa: CSARTGNVNGYTF

j_gene: TRBJ2-7
abundance: many
v_gene: TRBV18
d_gene: .
CDR3nt: TGTGCCAGCTCACCGCCGAGACAGGATCGGGAGCAGTACTTC
CDR3aa: CASSPPRQDREQYF

j_gene: TRBJ2-2
abundance: .
v_gene: TRBV12-3/TRBV12-4
d_gene: .
CDR3nt: TGTGCCAGCAGTCGGGTCCTAGGGTCCACCGGGGAGCTGTTTTTT
CDR3aa: CASSRVLGSTGELFF

j_gene: TRBJ1-4
abundance: few
v_gene: TRBV6-1
d_gene: .
CDR3nt: TGTGCCAGCAGTCTCCGGGACCGCAGAGCCGAGGGGAATGAAAAACTGTTTTTT
CDR3aa: CASSLRDRRAEGNEKLFF

j_gene: TRBJ1-2
abundance: .
v_gene: TRBV9
d_gene: .
CDR3nt: TGTGCCAGCAGCTCTAGCGTAGTCGGTGGGAACTATGGCTACACCTTC
CDR3aa: CASSSSVVGGNYGYTF

j_gene: TRBJ1-5
abundance: .
v_gene: TRBV6-7
d_gene: .
CDR3nt: TGTGCCACCGTAGGGTCTGAGCGGCCCCAGCATTTT
CDR3aa: CATVGSERPQHF

j_gene: TRBJ2-1
abundance: many
v_gene: TRBV20-1
d_gene: TRBD2
CDR3nt: TGCAGTGCTTTTCTAGCGGGAGGGTACAATGAGCAGTTCTTT
CDR3aa: CSAFLAGGYNEQFF

j_gene: TRBJ2-5
abundance: many
v_gene: TRBV6-2/TRBV6-3
d_gene: TRBD2
CDR3nt: TGTGCCAGCACGGGGACTAGCGCGCAAGAGACCCAGTACTTC
CDR3aa: CASTGTSAQETQYF

j_gene: TRBJ2-3
abundance: few
v_gene: TRBV29-1
d_gene: TRBD1
CDR3nt: TGCAGCGTTTTCCCAGGGGGCCGAAGCACAGATACGCAGTATTTT
CDR3aa: CSVFPGGRSTDTQYF

j_gene: TRBJ2-1
abundance: many
v_gene: TRBV6-2/TRBV6-3
d_gene: .
CDR3nt: TGTGCCAGTCCCGGGACCCCTTACAATGAGCAGTTCTTC
CDR3aa: CASPGTPYNEQFF

j_gene: TRBJ2-4
abundance: few
v_gene: TRBV11-2
d_gene: .
CDR3nt: TGTGCCAGCAGCTCCCTCGCCGTCATTCAGTACTTC
CDR3aa: CASSSLAVIQYF

j_gene: TRBJ2-2
abundance: many
v_gene: TRBV20-1
d_gene: .
CDR3nt: TGCAGTGCTAGAGTCAGGCCCCGGGGCACCGGGGAGCTGTTTTTT
CDR3aa: CSARVRPRGTGELFF

j_gene: TRBJ2-7
abundance: few
v_gene: TRBV6-1
d_gene: TRBD2
CDR3nt: TGTGCCAGCAGTGAAGGAGGAGCGGGGGTCCCCCGGGAGCGGTACTTC
CDR3aa: CASSEGGAGVPRERYF

j_gene: TRBJ2-4
abundance: few
v_gene: TRBV7-9
d_gene: .
CDR3nt: TGTGCCAGCAGCTTAGCGTACCAGGACAGCCAGTACTTC
CDR3aa: CASSLAYQDSQYF

j_gene: TRBJ2-7
abundance: many
v_gene: TRBV7-9
d_gene: .
CDR3nt: TGTGCCAGCAGCTTAGGATCGGGCGTCAGCTCCTACGAGCAGTACTTC
CDR3aa: CASSLGSGVSSYEQYF

j_gene: TRBJ1-1
abundance: few
v_gene: TRBV29-1
d_gene: .
CDR3nt: TGCAGCGGCTTTAACAGGGTGGAAACTGAAGCTTTCTTT
CDR3aa: CSGFNRVETEAFF

j_gene: TRBJ2-7
abundance: few
v_gene: TRBV27
d_gene: TRBD2
CDR3nt: TGTGCCAGCAGTACCTGGGTGGCTAGCGGGAGGAACGAGCAGTACTTC
CDR3aa: CASSTWVASGRNEQYF

j_gene: TRBJ2-1
abundance: once
v_gene: TRBV5-1
d_gene: .
CDR3nt: TGCGCCAGCAGCTCTGGGGGCCGGACAGATAACAATGAGCAGTTCTTC
CDR3aa: CASSSGGRTDNNEQFF

j_gene: TRBJ2-2
abundance: .
v_gene: TRBV24-1
d_gene: TRBD2
CDR3nt: TGTGCCACCAGTCCAAGGACTAGTAGGGCCGGGGAGCTGTTTTTT
CDR3aa: CATSPRTSRAGELFF

j_gene: TRBJ1-3
abundance: few
v_gene: TRBV9
d_gene: .
CDR3nt: TGTGCCAGCAGCGTAGAATCCCGACAGAACTCTGGAAACACCATATATTTT
CDR3aa: CASSVESRQNSGNTIYF

j_gene: TRBJ2-1
abundance: few
v_gene: TRBV7-9
d_gene: .
CDR3nt: TGTGCCAGCAGCTACCTGGGCGGGGCTCCCCCCTACAATGAGCAGTTCTTC
CDR3aa: CASSYLGGAPPYNEQFF

j_gene: TRBJ2-2
abundance: .
v_gene: TRBV9
d_gene: .
CDR3nt: TGTGCCAGCAGCGTAGTGGATCTTCACACCGGGGAGCTGTTTTTT
CDR3aa: CASSVVDLHTGELFF

j_gene: TRBJ2-2
abundance: .
v_gene: TRBV20-1
d_gene: TRBD2
CDR3nt: TGCAGTGCTAGAGGGGCGGGAGGACTCACCGGGGAGCTGTTTTTT
CDR3aa: CSARGAGGLTGELFF

j_gene: TRBJ1-2
abundance: .
v_gene: TRBV20-1
d_gene: TRBD1
CDR3nt: TGCAGTGCTATAAATTTACGACAGGGACCTAACTATGGCTACACCTTC
CDR3aa: CSAINLRQGPNYGYTF

j_gene: TRBJ2-1
abundance: .
v_gene: TRBV28
d_gene: .
CDR3nt: TGTGCCAGCAGTTTTGTGGCCGAGTGCAATGAGCAGTTCTTC
CDR3aa: CASSFVAECNEQFF

j_gene: TRBJ2-7
abundance: many
v_gene: TRBV12-5
d_gene: .
CDR3nt: TGTGCTAGTATGTCCGGGACCTACGAGCAGTACTTC
CDR3aa: CASMSGTYEQYF

j_gene: TRBJ2-1
abundance: many
v_gene: TRBV3-1
d_gene: .
CDR3nt: TGTGCCAGCAGCCAAATATCTCCGAGCAATGAGCAGTTCTTC
CDR3aa: CASSQISPSNEQFF

j_gene: TRBJ2-7
abundance: .
v_gene: TRBV6-5
d_gene: TRBD2
CDR3nt: TGTGCCAGCAGCTACTACCGTACTAGCGGCGACTCAATGTACTTC
CDR3aa: CASSYYRTSGDSMYF

j_gene: TRBJ1-4
abundance: .
v_gene: TRBV11-2
d_gene: TRBD1
CDR3nt: TGTGCCAGCAGCTTCGGGACAGAGGGTGAAAAACTGTTTTTT
CDR3aa: CASSFGTEGEKLFF

j_gene: TRBJ2-7
abundance: .
v_gene: TRBV11-1
d_gene: .
CDR3nt: TGTGCCAGCAGCCCACCTCAAGGGACAAGTTGCCACGAGCAGTACTTC
CDR3aa: CASSPPQGTSCHEQYF

j_gene: TRBJ2-2
abundance: .
v_gene: TRBV4-1
d_gene: .
CDR3nt: TGCGCCAGCAGCCGTCCCGGGGAGAAAACCGGGGAGCTGTTTTTT
CDR3aa: CASSRPGEKTGELFF

j_gene: TRBJ1-1
abundance: many
v_gene: TRBV11-3
d_gene: .
CDR3nt: TGTGCCAGCAGCCGGGGGAACACTGAAGCCTTCTTT
CDR3aa: CASSRGNTEAFF

j_gene: TRBJ2-7
abundance: .
v_gene: TRBV28
d_gene: .
CDR3nt: TGTGCCAGCAGTCACGTTGATCAGTTTCTCGAGCAGTACTTC
CDR3aa: CASSHVDQFLEQYF

j_gene: TRBJ2-3
abundance: many
v_gene: TRBV24-1
d_gene: TRBD2
CDR3nt: TGTGCCACCAGTGATTTCTCTAGCGGGAAGGAAGATACGCAGTATTTT
CDR3aa: CATSDFSSGKEDTQYF

j_gene: TRBJ1-2
abundance: many
v_gene: TRBV5-8
d_gene: .
CDR3nt: TGTGCCAGCAGCTCCCTCAACGCCACAGACTATGGCTACACCTTC
CDR3aa: CASSSLNATDYGYTF

j_gene: TRBJ2-7
abundance: .
v_gene: TRBV13
d_gene: TRBD1
CDR3nt: TGTGCCAGCAGCCAAGGACAGGGGAACTACGAGCAGTACTTC
CDR3aa: CASSQGQGNYEQYF

j_gene: TRBJ2-7
abundance: many
v_gene: TRBV3-1
d_gene: .
CDR3nt: TGTGCCAGCAGCCAAGAAGGCAGCTCCTACGAGCAGTACTTC
CDR3aa: CASSQEGSSYEQYF

j_gene: TRBJ2-1
abundance: .
v_gene: TRBV24-1
d_gene: .
CDR3nt: TGTGCCACCAGTGACAGGGGACCCTTGGTCGAGCAGTTCTTC
CDR3aa: CATSDRGPLVEQFF

j_gene: TRBJ1-1
abundance: many
v_gene: TRBV27
d_gene: .
CDR3nt: TGTGCCAGCAAATTAAGGGGCATGAACACTGAAGCTTTCTTT
CDR3aa: CASKLRGMNTEAFF

j_gene: TRBJ1-4
abundance: .
v_gene: TRBV9
d_gene: TRBD1
CDR3nt: TGTGCCAGCAGCGCCACAGGGGGAGGACGTGAAAAACTGTTTTTT
CDR3aa: CASSATGGGREKLFF

j_gene: TRBJ2-7
abundance: .
v_gene: TRBV6-1
d_gene: .
CDR3nt: TGTGCCAGCACCCACACTTACTACGAGCAGTACTTC
CDR3aa: CASTHTYYEQYF

j_gene: TRBJ2-7
abundance: few
v_gene: TRBV27
d_gene: .
CDR3nt: TGTGCCAGCAGTTTTGTGTCCGTGGGCGTGGGTACCTACGAGCAGTACTTC
CDR3aa: CASSFVSVGVGTYEQYF

j_gene: TRBJ2-5
abundance: .
v_gene: TRBV6-5
d_gene: TRBD1
CDR3nt: TGTGCCAGCAGTTACTTGGGACAGGGGGCCAGGGAGACCCAGTACTTC
CDR3aa: CASSYLGQGARETQYF

j_gene: TRBJ2-1
abundance: once
v_gene: TRBV9
d_gene: TRBD2
CDR3nt: TGTGCCAGCAGCGTAGCTTCTTTAGCGGGAGGGCCGGGTTATGAGCAGTTCTTC
CDR3aa: CASSVASLAGGPGYEQFF

j_gene: TRBJ2-1
abundance: many
v_gene: TRBV18
d_gene: .
CDR3nt: TGTGCCAGCTCACCAAGTGGGAGCCGTGGCAATGAGCAGTTCTTC
CDR3aa: CASSPSGSRGNEQFF

j_gene: TRBJ2-7
abundance: many
v_gene: TRBV11-2
d_gene: .
CDR3nt: TGTGCCAGCAGCTTAGAGGTAAACTACGAGCAGTACTTC
CDR3aa: CASSLEVNYEQYF

j_gene: TRBJ2-7
abundance: .
v_gene: TRBV20-1
d_gene: .
CDR3nt: TGCAGTGCCAGCAGCTTCGGCTACGAGCAGTACTTC
CDR3aa: CSASSFGYEQYF

j_gene: TRBJ1-1
abundance: many
v_gene: TRBV10-3
d_gene: .
CDR3nt: TGTGCCATCAGTGTGGGCAGAAACACTGAAGCTTTCTTT
CDR3aa: CAISVGRNTEAFF

j_gene: TRBJ1-1
abundance: many
v_gene: TRBV6-1
d_gene: .
CDR3nt: TGTGCCAGCAGTCCAATAAATTTAGCGAGGACTGAAGCTTTCTTT
CDR3aa: CASSPINLARTEAFF

j_gene: TRBJ2-3
abundance: .
v_gene: TRBV28
d_gene: TRBD2
CDR3nt: TGTGCCAGCACCTTAGGGACTAGCGGGAGGAAAAGCACAGATACGCAGTATTTT
CDR3aa: CASTLGTSGRKSTDTQYF

j_gene: TRBJ1-4
abundance: .
v_gene: TRBV4-1
d_gene: .
CDR3nt: TGCGCCAGCAGCCAAGGGGGAAAAGGGACGTCGTTCGGAAAACTGTTTTTT
CDR3aa: CASSQGGKGTSFGKLFF

j_gene: TRBJ1-1
abundance: .
v_gene: TRBV7-2
d_gene: TRBD1
CDR3nt: TGTGCCAGCAACCCGGAGGGGGCGCAGGTCGCTTTCTTT
CDR3aa: CASNPEGAQVAFF

j_gene: TRBJ2-3
abundance: .
v_gene: TRBV29-1
d_gene: .
CDR3nt: TGCAGCGTTGACCTGTGGCCTATCACAGATACGCAGTATTTT
CDR3aa: CSVDLWPITDTQYF

j_gene: TRBJ2-3
abundance: many
v_gene: TRBV24-1
d_gene: .
CDR3nt: TGTGCCACCAGTGATACGCTATCTCCGATCGGGGCCACAGATACGCAGTATTTT
CDR3aa: CATSDTLSPIGATDTQYF

j_gene: TRBJ1-2
abundance: many
v_gene: TRBV6-1
d_gene: .
CDR3nt: TGTGCCAGCAGCAAGGGACGGAACAACTATGGCTACACCTTC
CDR3aa: CASSKGRNNYGYTF